These 21 T cell receptor beta chains were sequenced from one sample in a study of cytomegalovirus exposure and HLA in healthy donors (TCRdb year 2017). Libraries were prepared through the immunoSEQ multiplex PCR assay. A mixture of 60 forward primers for TCR Vbeta segments and 13 reverse primers for TCR Jbeta segments was used in the multiplex PCR. Held by TCRdb, this immuneACCESS table contains in-frame sequences only and omits some clones. Under half of the omission traces to an unresolved V gene where checked; the cause of the rest is unknown. The table for this sample lists 95,000 to 150,000 clones; 7% to 9.5% of them were counted only once. The biggest ten clones account for less than 6.5% of the sample. The sample comprised PBMCs. The receptors come from a woman in her 40s in good health and CMV-seropositive.

Comments on this clone: Since no conserved phenylalanine or tryptophan closes the CDR3, a read error is the likely cause. This rearrangement joins TRBV9 to TRBJ2-7; a possible D gene is TRBD2 (6 bases). This CDR3 is 14 amino acids long. V was clipped by 4 bases and J by 4 bases, with 15 bases between them. Germline CDR1 SGDLS, CDR2 YYNGEE. The CDR3 region has the DNA TGTGCCAGCAGCTCTGGAGGGTCGGCATACGAGCAGTACTTA. This gives the protein CASSSGGSAYEQYL.

Regarding this clone: A read error may produce the germline difference seen at one junction end. V is TRBV6-1 and J is TRBJ2-7; TRBD2 agrees at 11 bases. The CDR3 totals 15 residues. Germline CDR1 MNHNS, CDR2 SASEGT. This CDR3 is CASRVSGGAFYAQYF. The DNA of the CDR3 is TGTGCCAGCAGGGTTAGCGGGGGGGCCTTCTACGCGCAGTACTTC.

In this sample, this clone turned up a few times. The chain links TRBV5-4 to TRBJ2-1; D ambiguous. Trimming pared 0 bases from V and 0 bases from J, leaving 13 bases between. This CDR3 is built from 17 residues. Germline V gene data show CDR1 as SGHNT and CDR2 as YYREEE (reference sequence). The CDR3 DNA reads as TGTGCCAGCAGCTTGGGAGGAAGGAGTGCCTCCTACAATGAGCAGTTCTTC. Protein: CASSLGGRSASYNEQFF.

The gene calls are TRBV6-1 and TRBJ2-1; 9 bases line up with TRBD2. The J segment lost 9 bases and the V segment lost 3 bases, leaving 6 bases of the junction unmatched. Germline CDR1 and CDR2: MNHNS and SASEGT. The CDR3 is 14 amino acids. CDR3 loop: CASSEGGGASEQFF. The CDR3 DNA follows: TGTGCCAGCAGTGAGGGCGGGGGGGCCTCTGAGCAGTTCTTC.

This clone showed up just a few times. The chain uses TRBV18 and TRBJ1-5; 9 bases agree with TRBD1. This CDR3 is 15 amino acids long. With 5 bases clipped from V and 4 bases from J, the junction kept 6 bases outside the gene matches. Germline V gives CDR1 KGHSH, CDR2 LQKENI. CDR3 loop: CASSSGTGFNQPQHF. As DNA, the CDR3 is TGTGCCAGCTCATCCGGGACAGGGTTTAATCAGCCCCAGCATTTT. Using reference TRBV18 and TRBJ1-5 for the parts outside the CDR3, the full variable domain is NAGVMQNPRHLVRRRGQEARLRCSPMKGHSHVYWYRQLPEEGLKFMVYLQKENIIDESGMPKERFSAEFPKEGPSILRIQQVVRGDSAAYFCASSSGTGFNQPQHFGDGTRLSIL.

This clone turned up a few times. The chain employs TRBV11-3 and TRBJ2-1; D is possibly TRBD2 (5 bases). The CDR3 length is 14 residues. Germline values: CDR1 SGHNT, CDR2 YENEEA. Trimming took off 4 bases at V and 8 bases at J, with 15 bases between the two ends. The CDR3 is CASSSSGVGDEQFF. The CDR3 DNA reads as TGTGCCAGCAGCTCCAGCGGAGTGGGCGATGAGCAGTTCTTC.

The chain joins TRBV6-1 to TRBJ1-2, with 10 bases fitting TRBD1. V lost 4 bases, J lost 0 bases, and 11 bases stayed unmatched. CDR3 length: 18 residues. From germline, CDR1 is MNHNS and CDR2 SASEGT. The CDR3, as DNA: TGTGCCAGCAGTGCCTTTTTCCGGGACAGGGGACCTAACTATGGCTACACCTTC. As protein: CASSAFFRDRGPNYGYTF.

This rearrangement joins TRBV7-6 to TRBJ2-7, with 8 bases identical to TRBD2. This CDR3 is 15 amino acids long. Trimming at V came to 5 bases and at J to 4 bases, leaving 10 bases not matched to a gene. Germline lookup yields CDR1 SGHVS and CDR2 FNYEAQ. CDR3 in amino acids: CASSPEGSGIYEQYF. The DNA for the CDR3 is TGTGCCAGCAGCCCAGAGGGTAGCGGGATTTACGAGCAGTACTTC.

This clone was counted between two and nine times. The CDR3 protein is CASSPRQGVFGNTIYF. DNA of the CDR3: TGTGCCAGCAGTCCAAGACAGGGTGTGTTTGGAAACACCATATATTTT. The chain has TRBV28 and TRBJ1-3; TRBD1 agrees at 7 bases. V was pared by 5 bases and J by 3 bases, with 10 bases of the junction left unmatched. Germline V gives CDR1 MDHEN, CDR2 SYDVKM. The CDR3 loop spans 16 amino acids.

The chain has TRBV10-1 and TRBJ1-1; 8 bases map to TRBD1. This CDR3 region has 13 residues. V dropped 6 bases and J dropped 5; count of bases not matched to a gene: 5. Germline-derived CDR1 and CDR2 are WNHNN and SYGVQD (reference sequence). CDR3 in amino acids: CASSVRGRTEAFF. The CDR3 DNA reads as TGCGCCAGCAGCGTCAGGGGGCGAACTGAAGCTTTCTTT.

The gene calls are TRBV18 and TRBJ2-2; no clear D. This CDR3 contains 15 residues. Between the trimmed V and J ends, which lost 0 bases and 4 bases, there was a span of 9 bases. From germline, CDR1 is KGHSH and CDR2 LQKENI. The CDR3 sequence: CASSPPSGVTGELFF. The CDR3 bases are TGTGCCAGCTCACCACCCTCAGGTGTCACCGGGGAGCTGTTTTTT.

The gene calls are TRBV27 and TRBJ2-1; TRBD2 matches at 7 bases. V lost 3 bases to trimming and J lost 10 bases; unmatched junction nucleotides: 3. The CDR3 extends over 12 amino acids. Germline values: CDR1 MNHEY, CDR2 SMNVEV (reference sequence). The CDR3 coding sequence is TGTGCCAGCAGTTTTAGGCGGGAGGAGCAGTTCTTC. This sequence encodes CASSFRREEQFF.

This clone was counted between two and nine times. This sequence joins TRBV5-1 and TRBJ1-1; D is undetermined. With 0 bases removed from V and 5 bases from J, the gap between germline ends came to 14 bases. The germline gives CDR1 SGHRS, CDR2 YFSETQ. The CDR3 runs 15 residues. The CDR3 region is CASSLETPPRTEAFF. The DNA of the CDR3 is TGCGCCAGCAGCTTGGAGACTCCCCCGAGGACTGAAGCTTTCTTT.

This clone has more than one count but fewer than ten. The rearrangement joins TRBV28 to TRBJ2-7; 7 positions agree with TRBD2. V shed 8 bases and J 1 base; nucleotides not matched to a gene: 14. CDR1 is MDHEN and CDR2 is SYDVKM in the germline V gene. The CDR3 extends over 16 amino acids. The CDR3 nucleotides are TGTGCCAGCGCGTCCCGCGGGAGCAGCCGTTCCTACGAGCAGTACTTC. Its translation: CASASRGSSRSYEQYF.

The rearrangement joins TRBV9 to TRBJ2-2, with 10 positions matching TRBD1. The CDR3 has 16 residues. The germline gives CDR1 SGDLS, CDR2 YYNGEE. V shed 3 bases, J shed 3 bases, and the junction held 5 bases outside the gene matches. CDR3 sequence: CASSAKTGGDTGELFF. CDR3 nucleotide sequence: TGTGCCAGCAGCGCCAAGACAGGGGGCGACACCGGGGAGCTGTTTTTT.

The rearrangement joins TRBV11-2 to TRBJ2-1; 12 nucleotides align to TRBD1. The CDR3 is 14 amino acids. Trimming cost V 8 bases and J 9 bases; bases outside gene matches: 8. Germline CDR1 SGHAT, CDR2 FQNNGV. Written as DNA, the CDR3 is TGTGCCAGCGGCCGGGACAGGGGGCCTGGTGAGCAGTTCTTC. Residues: CASGRDRGPGEQFF.

This clone was observed a handful of times. V usage is TRBV29-1 and J usage is TRBJ2-1; TRBD2 is a possible D gene (5 bases). Germline V gives CDR1 SQVTM, CDR2 ANQGSEA. The CDR3 contains 14 residues. The V and J ends lost 2 bases and 4 bases respectively, with 12 bases between them. In DNA form, the CDR3 reads TGCAGCGTTGAATCTATGCGGGTTTACAATGAGCAGTTCTTC. This gives the protein CSVESMRVYNEQFF.

The chain joins TRBV5-4 to TRBJ2-7, with 8 bases that match TRBD1. The germline V gene has CDR1 SGHNT and CDR2 YYREEE (reference sequence). V lost 5 bases to trimming and J lost 1 base; unmatched junction nucleotides: 5. The CDR3 extends over 14 amino acids. The CDR3 loop is CASRADRGSYEQYF. For the CDR3, the DNA is TGTGCCAGCAGGGCCGACAGGGGATCCTACGAGCAGTACTTC. The full variable domain, its missing parts supplied by reference TRBV5-4 and TRBJ2-7, is ETGVTQSPTHLIKTRGQQVTLRCSSQSGHNTVSWYQQALGQGPQFIFQYYREEENGRGNFPPRFSGLQFPNYSSELNVNALELDDSALYLCASRADRGSYEQYFGPGTRLTVT.

The chain links TRBV6-6 to TRBJ1-2, with 7 nucleotides matching TRBD1. CDR3 length equals 14 residues. V lost 8 bases and J lost 7; bases outside the gene matches: 13. The germline V gene encodes CDR1 MNHNY and CDR2 SVGAGI (reference sequence). CDR3 sequence reads: CASCRQGGFGGYTF. CDR3 bases: TGTGCCAGCTGTAGACAGGGCGGTTTTGGTGGCTACACCTTC.

This chain joins TRBV29-1 and TRBJ1-4; D is uncertain. Germline V gives CDR1 SQVTM, CDR2 ANQGSEA. The CDR3 is made up of 12 amino acids. Trimming left V 2 bases short and J 7 bases short, with 8 bases between. The CDR3 coding sequence is TGCAGCGTTGAAAGGGCGGGTGAAAAACTGTTTTTT. Amino acids: CSVERAGEKLFF.

This chain joins TRBV5-1 and TRBJ2-4; 9 bases match TRBD1. Trimming took 4 bases from V and 6 from J; bases not matched to a gene: 8. The CDR3 covers 15 residues. Per the germline V gene, CDR1 is SGHRS and CDR2 is YFSETQ. The CDR3 bases are TGCGCCAGCAGCCCGGGACAGGGTGGTGCAAACATTCAGTACTTC. It specifies CASSPGQGGANIQYF.